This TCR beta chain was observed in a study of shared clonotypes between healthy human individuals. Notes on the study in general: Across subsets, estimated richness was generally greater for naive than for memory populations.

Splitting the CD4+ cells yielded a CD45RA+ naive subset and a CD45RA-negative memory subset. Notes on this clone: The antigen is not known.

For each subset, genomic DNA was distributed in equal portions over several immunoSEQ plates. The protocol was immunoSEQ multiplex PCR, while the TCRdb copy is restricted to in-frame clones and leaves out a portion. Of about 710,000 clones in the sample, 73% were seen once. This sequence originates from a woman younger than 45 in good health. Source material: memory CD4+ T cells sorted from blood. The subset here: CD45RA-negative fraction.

CDR3 sequence (DNA): TGTGCCAGCAGCGTAGCTACGGGGACTAGCGGGATGTACGAGCAGTACTTC. This codes for CASSVATGTSGMYEQYF. This chain links TRBV9 with TRBJ2-7; the match to TRBD2 covers 13 bases. Unmatched junction bases numbered 7, after V lost 0 bases and J lost 4 bases. CDR3 length: 17 amino acids. The V gene's germline CDR1 is SGDLS and CDR2 YYNGEE.